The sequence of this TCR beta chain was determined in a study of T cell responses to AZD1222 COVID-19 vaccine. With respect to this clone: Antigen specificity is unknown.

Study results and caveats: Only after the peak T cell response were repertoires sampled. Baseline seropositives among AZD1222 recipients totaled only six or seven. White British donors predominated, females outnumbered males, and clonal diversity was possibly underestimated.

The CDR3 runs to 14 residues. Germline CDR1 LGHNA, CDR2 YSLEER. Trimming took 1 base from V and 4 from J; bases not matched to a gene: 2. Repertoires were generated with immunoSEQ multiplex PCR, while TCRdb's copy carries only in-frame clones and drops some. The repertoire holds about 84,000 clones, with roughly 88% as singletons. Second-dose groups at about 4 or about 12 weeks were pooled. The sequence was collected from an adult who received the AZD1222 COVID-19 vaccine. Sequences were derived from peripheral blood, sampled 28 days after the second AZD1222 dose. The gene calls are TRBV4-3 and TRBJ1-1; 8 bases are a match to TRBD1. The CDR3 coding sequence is TGCGCCAGCAGCCAAGCTACAGGGGGCACTGAAGCTTTCTTT. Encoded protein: CASSQATGGTEAFF.